The source of this T cell receptor (beta chain) is a study of tumor-infiltrating lymphocytes in primary liver carcinoma. About the study: Tissue type made little difference to sample yields of roughly 3.65 to 7.13 million productive TCRbeta reads.

TCR beta cDNA was reverse-transcribed from about 500 ng of total RNA. The reaction used a constant-region primer and ProtoScript II reverse transcriptase. Three nested multiplex PCR rounds of slightly modified ARM-PCR generated TCR beta libraries. A C-beta reverse primer and TRBV1-TRBV30 forward primers served in each of the first two PCR rounds, at 10 cycles apiece. TCRdb ran MiXCR on the multiplex PCR reads and lists one entry per CDR3 protein. This sample has some 190,000 distinct CDR3 sequences; less than 65% occur once, and the top ten carry 65% to 80%. Out of unsorted whole blood came the blood RNA, and germline DNA was extracted as well. The collection of about 4 milliliters of peripheral blood preceded surgery. This CDR3 comprises 14 residues. The V gene's germline CDR1 is SGHAT and CDR2 FQNNGV. Trimming stripped 3 bases from V and 9 bases from J, with 18 bases between. This clonotype was counted many times.

The sequencing sample was made of peripheral blood. The chain employs TRBV11-2 and TRBJ2-7; the D gene is possibly TRBD2 (6 bases). This receptor was obtained from a man aged 40-49 years with primary liver carcinoma and hepatitis B virus infection. CDR3 in amino acids: CASSFLGTPGWQYF. For the CDR3, the DNA is TGTGCCAGCAGCTTCCTAGGGACTCCGGGGTGGCAGTACTTC. Together with reference TRBV11-2 and TRBJ2-7, the CDR3 gives the full variable domain: EAGVAQSPRYKIIEKRQSVAFWCNPISGHATLYWYQQILGQGPKLLIQFQNNGVVDDSQLPKDRFSAERLKGVDSTLKIQPAKLEDSAVYLCASSFLGTPGWQYFGPGTRLTVT.